The 4 T cell receptor beta chains below all came from one sample that was sequenced in a study of blood T cell repertoires in COVID-19. Here immunoSEQ multiplex PCR was the method, and the copy in TCRdb shows in-frame clones only, minus some. The repertoire holds roughly 140,000 clones, about 90% seen once, with 1.5% to 2% in the top ten. The material sequenced was peripheral blood. The receptors were sampled from a woman between 45 and 60 years old with acute or convalescent COVID-19.

J is TRBJ1-2 and V is TRBV27; TRBD1 is a possible D gene (5 bases). V was pared by 3 bases and J by 6 bases, with 11 bases between. CDR3 length: 13 residues. Germline assignment: CDR1 MNHEY and CDR2 SMNVEV (reference sequence). The CDR3 region is CASSFVGGDGYTF. Here the CDR3 DNA reads TGTGCCAGCAGTTTCGTAGGAGGGGATGGCTACACCTTC.

This sequence joins TRBV14 and TRBJ1-1; D not certain. In germline, CDR1 is SGHDN, CDR2 FVKESK. With 6 bases removed from V and 3 bases from J, the gap between germline ends came to 14 bases. The CDR3 has 14 residues. CDR3 residues: CASRSLSEDTEAFF. The CDR3 DNA sequence: TGTGCCAGCAGATCCCTCTCTGAGGACACTGAAGCTTTCTTT.

The CDR3 DNA sequence: TGTGCCAGCCTAAGGGGCACTGAAGCTTTCTTT. Its translation: CASLRGTEAFF. The genes are TRBV5-4 and TRBJ1-1; a possible D gene is TRBD1 (5 bases). The CDR3 loop spans 11 amino acids. Trimming removed 7 bases from V and 4 bases from J, with 8 bases in between. Germline-derived CDR1 and CDR2 are SGHNT and YYREEE (reference sequence).

The chain joins TRBV5-3 to TRBJ1-4; tentatively, D is TRBD1 (6 bases). TRBV5-3 has ORF status, its function being uncertain. Trimming cost V 4 bases and J 2 bases, with 21 bases left between them. This CDR3 has 18 amino acids. The CDR3, as DNA: TGTGCCAGAAGCCACCCAATCACAGGGAGAGACACTAATGAAAAACTGTTTTTT. It codes for CARSHPITGRDTNEKLFF.